This T cell receptor (beta chain) was found in a study of cytotoxic CD8 clonotypes in ibrutinib-treated CLL. This clone was seen more than once but under ten times. Its antigen is currently unknown. The sequencing depth, 1 in 200,000 to 1 in 1 million T cells, was the target. Assay: immunoSEQ multiplex PCR; the TCRdb copy retains only in-frame clones and omits some. The sample includes hundreds of thousands of clones, less than 75% of them seen just once. Points from the study as a whole: Treatment left the uncommon public clonotypes either contracted or stable in frequency. An increase in clonality occurred at ibrutinib response, followed by a return toward baseline at progression.

The sequencing here drew on PBMCs, taken after 24 months of ibrutinib treatment. The sequence came from a human donor with chronic lymphocytic leukemia.

CDR3 DNA: TGCAGCGTCCTACCGGGACTAGCAACGAATGAGCAGTTCTTC. Its protein is CSVLPGLATNEQFF. This chain uses TRBV29-1 with TRBJ2-1, with 9 bases aligning to TRBD2. Germline V gene data show CDR1 as SQVTM and CDR2 as ANQGSEA. The CDR3 length is 14 residues. The trim removed 6 bases at V and 7 bases at J, leaving 10 bases unmatched.